This T cell receptor (beta chain) was sequenced during a study of identical twins. MiXCR was run by TCRdb on the 5' RACE reads, yielding one entry per CDR3 protein. Among fewer than 500,000 distinct CDR3 sequences listed, roughly 26% were seen once. This sample was also put to use in a study of T cells expressing NK-cell markers. From that study: Four donors likewise had their CD3+CD56-NKG2C+ fraction led by these clonotypes.

The sequence came from a woman aged 18-30 years in good health. Source material: CD4+ T cells sorted from blood.

The CDR3 spells CASSYIAGSSYEQYF. In DNA, the CDR3 is TGTGCCAGCAGCTATATAGCGGGGAGCTCCTACGAGCAGTACTTC. This chain connects TRBV7-2 to TRBJ2-7; 8 bases line up with TRBD2. Germline CDR1 is SGHTA and CDR2 is FQGNSA. This CDR3 has 15 residues. Losses at the gene ends were 4 bases for V and 0 bases for J; bases not matched to a gene: 5.